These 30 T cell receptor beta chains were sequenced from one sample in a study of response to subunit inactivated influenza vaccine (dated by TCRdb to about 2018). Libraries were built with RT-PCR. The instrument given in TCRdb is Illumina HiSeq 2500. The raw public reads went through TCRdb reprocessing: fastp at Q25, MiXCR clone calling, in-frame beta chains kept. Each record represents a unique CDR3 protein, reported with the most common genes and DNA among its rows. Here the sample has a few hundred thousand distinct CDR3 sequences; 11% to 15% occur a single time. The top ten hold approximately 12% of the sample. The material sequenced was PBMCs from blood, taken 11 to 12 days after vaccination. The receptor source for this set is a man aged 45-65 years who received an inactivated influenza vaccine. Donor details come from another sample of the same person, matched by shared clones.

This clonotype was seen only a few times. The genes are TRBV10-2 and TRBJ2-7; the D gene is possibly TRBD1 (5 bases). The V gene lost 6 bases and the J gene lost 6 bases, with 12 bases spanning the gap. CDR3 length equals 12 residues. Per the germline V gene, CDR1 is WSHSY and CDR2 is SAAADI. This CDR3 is CASSLQASEQYF. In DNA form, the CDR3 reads TGCGCCAGCAGCCTACAGGCGAGCGAGCAGTACTTC.

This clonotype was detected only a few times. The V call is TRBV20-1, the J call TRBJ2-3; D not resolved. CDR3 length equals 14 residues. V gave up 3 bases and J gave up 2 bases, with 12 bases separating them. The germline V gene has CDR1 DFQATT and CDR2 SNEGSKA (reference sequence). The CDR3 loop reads CSASVVGITDTQYF. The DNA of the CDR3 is TGCAGTGCTAGTGTAGTGGGGATCACAGATACGCAGTATTTT.

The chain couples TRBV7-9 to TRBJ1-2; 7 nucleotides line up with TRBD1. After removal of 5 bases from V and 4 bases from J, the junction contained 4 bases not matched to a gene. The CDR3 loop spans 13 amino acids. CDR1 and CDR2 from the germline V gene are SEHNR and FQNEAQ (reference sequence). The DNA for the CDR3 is TGTGCCAGCAGCCAGGGACAGTCCTATGGCTACACCTTC. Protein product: CASSQGQSYGYTF.

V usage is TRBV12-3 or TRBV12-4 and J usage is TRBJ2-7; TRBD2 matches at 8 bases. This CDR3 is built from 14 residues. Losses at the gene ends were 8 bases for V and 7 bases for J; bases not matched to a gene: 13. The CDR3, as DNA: TGTGCCAGCGGGGAGACGAGCGGGGGTGGGGAGCAGTACTTC. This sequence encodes CASGETSGGGEQYF.

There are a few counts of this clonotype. CDR3 coding DNA: TGTGCCAGCAGTTTATTTCCAGGGGGCCTCCAAGAGACCCAGTACTTC. This translates into CASSLFPGGLQETQYF. The chain links TRBV28 to TRBJ2-5; 8 positions agree with TRBD1. CDR3 length: 16 residues. After removal of 1 base from V and 1 base from J, the junction contained 5 bases not matched to a gene. Germline CDR1 reads MDHEN; CDR2 reads SYDVKM.

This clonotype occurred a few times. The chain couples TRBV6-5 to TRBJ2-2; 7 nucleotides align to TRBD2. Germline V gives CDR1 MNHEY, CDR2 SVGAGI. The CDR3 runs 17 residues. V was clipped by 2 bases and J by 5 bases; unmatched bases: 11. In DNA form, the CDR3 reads TGTGCCAGCAGTTACGAATTGGCGGGAGCTGGTACCGGGGAGCTGTTTTTT. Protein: CASSYELAGAGTGELFF.

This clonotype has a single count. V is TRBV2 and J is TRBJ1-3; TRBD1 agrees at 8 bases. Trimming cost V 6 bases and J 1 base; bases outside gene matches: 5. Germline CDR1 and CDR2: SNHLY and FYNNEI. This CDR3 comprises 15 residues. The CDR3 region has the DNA TGTGCCAGCAGGGACAGGGACGGGTCTGGAAACACCATATATTTT. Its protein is CASRDRDGSGNTIYF.

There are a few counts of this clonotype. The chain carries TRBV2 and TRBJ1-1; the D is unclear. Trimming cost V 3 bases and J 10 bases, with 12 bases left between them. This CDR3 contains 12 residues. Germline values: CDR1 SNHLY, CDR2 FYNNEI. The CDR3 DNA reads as TGTGCCAGCAGTGAGGCCCCCCCGGGAGCTTTCTTT. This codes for CASSEAPPGAFF.

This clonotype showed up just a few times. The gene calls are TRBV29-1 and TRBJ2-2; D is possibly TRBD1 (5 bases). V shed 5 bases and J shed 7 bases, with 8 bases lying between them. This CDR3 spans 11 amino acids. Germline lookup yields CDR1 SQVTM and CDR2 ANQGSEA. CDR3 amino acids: CSVQGVGELFF. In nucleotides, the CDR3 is TGCAGCGTTCAAGGGGTCGGGGAGCTGTTTTTT.

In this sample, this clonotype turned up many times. CDR3 sequence: CATSDLGGTGDEQFF. Here the CDR3 DNA reads TGTGCCACCAGTGATTTGGGAGGGACCGGGGATGAGCAGTTCTTC. This chain links TRBV24-1 with TRBJ2-1, with D perhaps TRBD2 (6 bases). CDR1 and CDR2 (germline): KGHDR, SFDVKD. V was cut by 0 bases and J by 8 bases, with 13 bases left in between. The CDR3 is 15 amino acids.

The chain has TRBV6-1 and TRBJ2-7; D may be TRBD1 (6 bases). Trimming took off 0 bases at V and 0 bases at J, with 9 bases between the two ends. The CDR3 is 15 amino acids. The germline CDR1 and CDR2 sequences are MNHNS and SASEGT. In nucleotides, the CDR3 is TGTGCCAGCAGTGAAGCTACAGGGTACTCCTACGAGCAGTACTTC. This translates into CASSEATGYSYEQYF.

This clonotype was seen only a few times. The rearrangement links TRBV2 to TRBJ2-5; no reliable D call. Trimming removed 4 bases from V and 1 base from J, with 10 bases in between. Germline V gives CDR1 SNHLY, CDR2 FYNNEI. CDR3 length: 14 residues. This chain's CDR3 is CASSVKQSQETQYF. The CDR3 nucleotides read TGTGCCAGCAGTGTGAAGCAGTCCCAAGAGACCCAGTACTTC. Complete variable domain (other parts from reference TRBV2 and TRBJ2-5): EPEVTQTPSHQVTQMGQEVILRCVPISNHLYFYWYRQILGQKVEFLVSFYNNEISEKSEIFDDQFSVERPDGSNFTLKIRSTKLEDSAMYFCASSVKQSQETQYFGPGTRLLVL.

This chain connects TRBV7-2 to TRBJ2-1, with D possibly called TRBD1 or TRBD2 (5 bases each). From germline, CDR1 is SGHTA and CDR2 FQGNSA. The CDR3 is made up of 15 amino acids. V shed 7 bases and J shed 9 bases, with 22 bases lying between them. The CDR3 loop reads CASTESGLVGVEQFF. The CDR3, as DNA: TGTGCCAGCACCGAATCGGGGCTAGTGGGGGTTGAGCAGTTCTTC.

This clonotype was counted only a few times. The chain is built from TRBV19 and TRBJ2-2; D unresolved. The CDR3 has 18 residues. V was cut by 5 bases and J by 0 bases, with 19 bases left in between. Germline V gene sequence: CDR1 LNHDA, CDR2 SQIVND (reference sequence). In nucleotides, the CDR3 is TGTGCCAGTAGTTCACCTCGAAAAGGCCCTCCGAACACCGGGGAGCTGTTTTTT. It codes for CASSSPRKGPPNTGELFF.

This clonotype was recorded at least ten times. In DNA, the CDR3 is TGTGCCAGCAGCTTTTTGGACAGTTCCAAAAACATTCAGTACTTC. Its protein product is CASSFLDSSKNIQYF. V and J are TRBV5-6 and TRBJ2-4, with TRBD1 as a possible D gene (6 bases). The germline V and J ends were trimmed by 2 bases and 2 bases, with 11 bases remaining between them. The germline gives CDR1 SGHDT, CDR2 YYEEEE. The CDR3 totals 15 residues.

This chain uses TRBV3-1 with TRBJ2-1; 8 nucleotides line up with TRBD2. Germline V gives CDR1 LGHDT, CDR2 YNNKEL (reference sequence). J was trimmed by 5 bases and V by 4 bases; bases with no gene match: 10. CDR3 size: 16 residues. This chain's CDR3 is CASSPTMAGGNNEQFF. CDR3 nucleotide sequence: TGTGCCAGCAGCCCCACGATGGCGGGAGGAAACAATGAGCAGTTCTTC.

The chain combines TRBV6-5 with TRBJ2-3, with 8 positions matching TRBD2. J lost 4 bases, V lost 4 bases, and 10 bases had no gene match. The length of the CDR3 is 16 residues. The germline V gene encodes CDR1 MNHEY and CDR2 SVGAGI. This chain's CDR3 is CASSSGLAGIPDTQYF. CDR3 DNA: TGTGCCAGCAGTTCCGGATTAGCGGGAATCCCAGATACGCAGTATTTT.

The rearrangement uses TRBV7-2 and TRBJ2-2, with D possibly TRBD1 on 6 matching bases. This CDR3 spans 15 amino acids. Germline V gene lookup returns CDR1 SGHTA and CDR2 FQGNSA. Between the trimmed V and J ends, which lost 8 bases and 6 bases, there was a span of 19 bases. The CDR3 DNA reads TGTGCCAGCGCAGGGGACCCTTCCCGTTCCGGGGAGCTGTTTTTT. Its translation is CASAGDPSRSGELFF.

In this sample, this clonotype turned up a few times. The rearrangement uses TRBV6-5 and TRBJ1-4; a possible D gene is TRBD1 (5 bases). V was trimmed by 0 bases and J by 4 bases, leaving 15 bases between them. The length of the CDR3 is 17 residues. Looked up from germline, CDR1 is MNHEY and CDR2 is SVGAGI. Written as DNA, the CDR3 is TGTGCCAGCAGTTACTCACAACGGGGACCCTATAATGAAAAACTGTTTTTT. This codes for CASSYSQRGPYNEKLFF.

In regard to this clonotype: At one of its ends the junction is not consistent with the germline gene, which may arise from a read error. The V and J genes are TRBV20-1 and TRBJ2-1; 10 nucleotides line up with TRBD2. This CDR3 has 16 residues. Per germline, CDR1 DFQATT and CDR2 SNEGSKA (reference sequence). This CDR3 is CCAREPMSGRGNEQFF. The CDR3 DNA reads TGCTGTGCTAGAGAGCCTATGAGCGGGAGGGGGAATGAGCAGTTCTTC.

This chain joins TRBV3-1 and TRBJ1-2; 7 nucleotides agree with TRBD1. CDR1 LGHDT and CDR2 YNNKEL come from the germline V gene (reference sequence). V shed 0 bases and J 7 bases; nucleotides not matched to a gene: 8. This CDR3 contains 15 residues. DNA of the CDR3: TGTGCCAGCAGCCAAGAGACAGGGTACAGGGTTGGCTACACCTTC. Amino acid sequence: CASSQETGYRVGYTF.

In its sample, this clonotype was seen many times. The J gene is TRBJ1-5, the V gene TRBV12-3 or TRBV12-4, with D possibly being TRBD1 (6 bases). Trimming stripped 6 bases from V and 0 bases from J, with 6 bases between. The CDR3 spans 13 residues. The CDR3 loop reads CASRQGSNQPQHF. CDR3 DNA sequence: TGTGCCAGCAGACAGGGTAGCAATCAGCCCCAGCATTTT.

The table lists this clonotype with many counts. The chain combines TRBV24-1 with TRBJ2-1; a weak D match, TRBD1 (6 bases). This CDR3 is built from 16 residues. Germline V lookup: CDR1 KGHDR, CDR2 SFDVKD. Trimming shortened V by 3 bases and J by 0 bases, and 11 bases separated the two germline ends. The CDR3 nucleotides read TGTGCCACCAGTGATCCCCAGGGGAACTCCTACAATGAGCAGTTCTTC. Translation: CATSDPQGNSYNEQFF.

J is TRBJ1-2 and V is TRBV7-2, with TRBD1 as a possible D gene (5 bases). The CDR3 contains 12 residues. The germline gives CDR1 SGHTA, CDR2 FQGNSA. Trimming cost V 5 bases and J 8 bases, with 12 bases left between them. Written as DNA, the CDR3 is TGTGCCAGCAGCCAAGGGGTGGGGGGCTACACCTTC. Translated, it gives CASSQGVGGYTF. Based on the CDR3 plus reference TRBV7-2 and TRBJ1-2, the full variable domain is GAGVSQSPSNKVTEKGKDVELRCDPISGHTALYWYRQSLGQGLEFLIYFQGNSAPDKSGLPSDRFSAERTGGSVSTLTIQRTQQEDSAVYLCASSQGVGGYTFGSGTRLTVV.

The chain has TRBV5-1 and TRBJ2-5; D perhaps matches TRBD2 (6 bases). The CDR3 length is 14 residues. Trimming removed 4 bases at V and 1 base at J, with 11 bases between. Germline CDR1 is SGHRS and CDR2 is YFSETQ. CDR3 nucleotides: TGCGCCAGCAGCGCGGGACGCAGCCAAGAGACCCAGTACTTC. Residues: CASSAGRSQETQYF.

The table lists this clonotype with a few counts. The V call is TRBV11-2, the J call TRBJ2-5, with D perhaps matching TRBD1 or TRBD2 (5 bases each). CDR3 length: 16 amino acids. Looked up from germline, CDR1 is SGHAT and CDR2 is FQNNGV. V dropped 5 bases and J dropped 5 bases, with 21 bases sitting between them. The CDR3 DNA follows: TGTGCCAGCAGCCCCCAAACCGGGACCAGTAGGGAGACCCAGTACTTC. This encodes CASSPQTGTSRETQYF.

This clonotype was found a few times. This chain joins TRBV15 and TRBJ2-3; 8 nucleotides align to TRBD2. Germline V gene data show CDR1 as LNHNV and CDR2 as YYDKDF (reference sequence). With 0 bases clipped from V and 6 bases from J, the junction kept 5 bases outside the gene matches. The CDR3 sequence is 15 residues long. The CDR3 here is CATSRDRAGADTQYF. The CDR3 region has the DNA TGTGCCACCAGCAGAGATCGAGCGGGGGCTGATACGCAGTATTTT.

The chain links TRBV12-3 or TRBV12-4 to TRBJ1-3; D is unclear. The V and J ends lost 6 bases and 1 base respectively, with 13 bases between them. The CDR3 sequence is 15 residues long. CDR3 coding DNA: TGTGCCAGCAGCCTCGTACAGTTATCTGGAAACACCATATATTTT. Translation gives CASSLVQLSGNTIYF.

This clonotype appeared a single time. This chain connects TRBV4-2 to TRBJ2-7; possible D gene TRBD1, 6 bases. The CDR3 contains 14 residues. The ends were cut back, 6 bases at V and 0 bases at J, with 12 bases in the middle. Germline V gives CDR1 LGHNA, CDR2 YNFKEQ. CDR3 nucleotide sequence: TGTGCCAGCAGGGGGGCAGGGGTCTCCTACGAGCAGTACTTC. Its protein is CASRGAGVSYEQYF.

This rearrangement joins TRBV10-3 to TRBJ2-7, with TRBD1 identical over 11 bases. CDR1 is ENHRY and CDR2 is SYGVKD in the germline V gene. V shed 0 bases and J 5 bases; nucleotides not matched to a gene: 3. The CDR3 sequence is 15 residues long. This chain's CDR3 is CAISESRTGGDEQYF. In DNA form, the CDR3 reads TGTGCCATCAGTGAGTCGAGGACAGGGGGCGACGAGCAGTACTTC.